Listed below are T cell receptor beta chains from one sample, sequenced in a study of regulatory T cells in long-lasting Graves disease. TCRdb passed the multiplex PCR reads through MiXCR, listing each CDR3 protein once. The data contain 420,000 or so distinct CDR3 sequences, 23% of them singletons. The specimen was peripheral blood mononuclear cells (PBMCs), collected when the disease was refractory, from a patient treated with antithyroid drugs. These receptors were collected from a female donor with Graves disease. Each CDR3 is given with its conserved first and last residue. The D gene is left open where the match is weak. Rows give clone size only sometimes, using once, few, many, or a class for an expanded clone.

>many|TRBJ1-4|.|TRBV2
TGTGCCAGCAGCGCCGGGGGGGCGGGTAATGAAAAACTGTTTTTT
CASSAGGAGNEKLFF
>few|TRBJ2-7|TRBD2|TRBV20-1
TGCAGTGCTAGAATACTAGCGGGGGTTTACGAGCAGTACTTC
CSARILAGVYEQYF
>few|TRBJ2-5|TRBD2|TRBV10-3
TGTGCCATCGGTGATAGTGGGGGGGAAGAGACCCAGTACTTC
CAIGDSGGEETQYF
>many|TRBJ2-5|.|TRBV12-3/TRBV12-4
TGTGCCAGCAGCTTAAGAGAGACCCAGTACTTC
CASSLRETQYF
>few|TRBJ1-5|TRBD1|TRBV19
TGTGCCAGTAGTAGGGCAGGGGGCCTTAGCAATCAGCCCCAGCATTTT
CASSRAGGLSNQPQHF
>few|TRBJ2-5|TRBD2|TRBV3-1
TGTGCCAGCAGCCGGGGCGAAGCGGGAGCAGAGACCCAGTACTTC
CASSRGEAGAETQYF
>few|TRBJ2-7|TRBD1|TRBV9
TGTGCCAGCAGCGGAACCGGGACAGATACCTACGAGCAGTACTTC
CASSGTGTDTYEQYF
>many|TRBJ1-1|.|TRBV11-2
TGTGCCAGCAGCCGCTCTGTTTTCAGGGACCCCTCAAACACTGAAGCTTTCTTT
CASSRSVFRDPSNTEAFF
>.|TRBJ2-7|.|TRBV6-1
TGTGCCAGCACTCCAGGAGGGACGGGATCCTACGAGCAGTACTTC
CASTPGGTGSYEQYF
>.|TRBJ2-5|.|TRBV7-9
TGTGCCAGCAGCTTGGGTTCAGGACGCCCAGAAGAGACCCAGTACTTC
CASSLGSGRPEETQYF
>.|TRBJ1-2|.|TRBV18
TGTGCCAGCTCACCAGACCTTACCGCCTCCTATGGCTACACCTTC
CASSPDLTASYGYTF
>.|TRBJ2-7|.|TRBV5-1
TGCGCCAGCAGCTTGGATTCGGGAGTGAACGAGCAGTACTTC
CASSLDSGVNEQYF
>.|TRBJ2-7|.|TRBV18
TGTGCCAGCTCACCCCTACACCCGGAGGGCGAGCAGTACTTC
CASSPLHPEGEQYF
>.|TRBJ2-7|TRBD2|TRBV2
TGTGCCAGCAGTCCACTAGCGGGAGGGTCCGAGCAGTACTTC
CASSPLAGGSEQYF
>many|TRBJ2-2|.|TRBV7-7
TGTGCCAGCAGCGTAAGCAGGGGGGACACCGGGGAGCTGTTTTTT
CASSVSRGDTGELFF
>once|TRBJ2-1|TRBD2|TRBV14
TGTGCCAGCAGCCGGGCTAGCGGCTACAATGAGCAGTTCTTC
CASSRASGYNEQFF
>.|TRBJ2-7|.|TRBV7-2
TGTGCCAGCAGACCGTCCTCCTACGAGCAGTACTTC
CASRPSSYEQYF
>.|TRBJ2-1|.|TRBV7-2
TGTGCCAGCAGCTTGGAAGGCAGGTACAATGAGCAGTTCTTC
CASSLEGRYNEQFF
>many|TRBJ2-2|.|TRBV19
TGTGCCAGTAGTATTGAAGGGGTTGGGGAGCTGTTTTTT
CASSIEGVGELFF
>few|TRBJ1-1|.|TRBV7-9
TGTGCCAGCAGTCGCAAACAGGGAACTGAAGCTTTCTTT
CASSRKQGTEAFF
>few|TRBJ1-1|.|TRBV3-1
TGTGCCAGCAGCCACCTCTCTCCAAGGGGACGAGGTGACACTGAAGCTTTCTTT
CASSHLSPRGRGDTEAFF
>.|TRBJ2-1|.|TRBV2
TGTGCCAGCAGAGATACAGTCGGAGGTGAGCAGTTCTTC
CASRDTVGGEQFF
>few|TRBJ1-4|.|TRBV27
TGTGCCAGCAGTTCCTCCGGGGGACCCCCTGGCGAAAAACTGTTTTTT
CASSSSGGPPGEKLFF
>.|TRBJ2-2|.|TRBV7-2
TGTGCCAGCAGCGCCTACCCGGTAGGGTTAGGCACCGGGGAGCTGTTTTTT
CASSAYPVGLGTGELFF
>many|TRBJ2-5|TRBD2|TRBV27
TGTGCCAGCCGGAGGACTAGCGGGAGGGGAGAGACCCAGTACTTC
CASRRTSGRGETQYF
>.|TRBJ1-1|.|TRBV27
TGTGCCAGCAGTTTATCGGGCAGTCCCGAAGCTTTCTTT
CASSLSGSPEAFF
>.|TRBJ1-1|.|TRBV19
TGTGCCAGTAGTATAATGACAGGACCCAACACTGAAGCTTTCTTT
CASSIMTGPNTEAFF
>many|TRBJ2-2|.|TRBV28
TGTGCCAGCAGTTTTGGGTACAGGGACACCGGGGAGCTGTTTTTT
CASSFGYRDTGELFF
>.|TRBJ2-7|TRBD1|TRBV7-2
TGTGCCAGCAGCATGGCAGGGGGCGGGAACGAGCAGTACTTC
CASSMAGGGNEQYF
>many|TRBJ1-4|.|TRBV28
TGTGCCAGCAGTTTCGCGGGGGACGGAAAACTGTTTTTT
CASSFAGDGKLFF
>.|TRBJ2-2|TRBD2|TRBV4-1
TGCGCCAGCAGCCAGGTAGCGGGAGGGCTCACCGGGGAGCTGTTTTTT
CASSQVAGGLTGELFF
>.|TRBJ2-3|.|TRBV28
TGTGCCAGCAGTCCAACTAGACCCTCGGATACGCAGTATTTT
CASSPTRPSDTQYF
>few|TRBJ2-7|TRBD2|TRBV29-1
TGCAGCGCCTCCCTCGGGAGGGCCGGGTACGAGCAGTACTTC
CSASLGRAGYEQYF
>.|TRBJ2-4|TRBD1|TRBV7-9
TGTGCCAGCAGCTTAATTACAGGGGGGCGGAACATTCAGTACTTC
CASSLITGGRNIQYF
>.|TRBJ2-1|.|TRBV5-6
TGTGCCAGCAGCCCATCGATTCGGGCCAATGAGCAGTTCTTC
CASSPSIRANEQFF
>many|TRBJ1-4|TRBD1|TRBV20-1
TGCAGCGTCCAGGGGGGGGGCGTTAATGAAAAACTGTTTTTT
CSVQGGGVNEKLFF
>few|TRBJ2-7|.|TRBV29-1
TGCAGCGTTGATCTGGGACCCTACGAGCAGTACTTC
CSVDLGPYEQYF
>few|TRBJ1-5|.|TRBV10-3
TGTGCCATCACCCCTGGGTCCAATCAGCCCCAGCATTTT
CAITPGSNQPQHF
>few|TRBJ1-2|.|TRBV24-1
TGTGCCACCAGTATAAGTAACTATGGCTACACCTTC
CATSISNYGYTF
>few|TRBJ1-5|.|TRBV27
TGTGCCAGTTTCCCCCCAGGGGAACAGCCCCAGCATTTT
CASFPPGEQPQHF
>few|TRBJ1-2|.|TRBV6-4
TGTGCCAGCAGTGGTTGGTATGGCTACACCTTC
CASSGWYGYTF
>.|TRBJ1-5|.|TRBV18
TGTGCCAGCTCTTATACAGGGAGCAATCAGCCCCAGCATTTT
CASSYTGSNQPQHF
>.|TRBJ2-2|.|TRBV9
TGTGCCAGCAGCGCCCGATTCGGACGGTCGAACACCGGGGAGCTGTTTTTT
CASSARFGRSNTGELFF
>.|TRBJ1-4|.|TRBV5-1
TGTGCCAGCAGCCTGCTTCGGGTTGGGACTAATGAAAAACTGTTTTTT
CASSLLRVGTNEKLFF
>many|TRBJ2-5|.|TRBV20-1
TGCAGTGCAGGGGTTGTGACAAGAGAGGCCCAGTACTTC
CSAGVVTREAQYF
>.|TRBJ2-5|.|TRBV15
TGTGCCACCTCATCGGGACTGCATAACCAAGAGACCCAGTACTTC
CATSSGLHNQETQYF
>.|TRBJ2-3|.|TRBV20-1
TGCAGTGCTAGAGCGGCGTCGGTACGCACAGATACGCAGTATTTT
CSARAASVRTDTQYF
>few|TRBJ1-1|.|TRBV19
TGTGCCAGTAGCGAAAGGGGGAATGGGGGTTCTGAAGCTTTCTTT
CASSERGNGGSEAFF
>.|TRBJ2-2|.|TRBV30
TGTGCCTGGGGGGCAGCGAACACCGGGGAGCTGTTTTTT
CAWGAANTGELFF
>.|TRBJ2-7|TRBD1|TRBV7-9
TGTGCCAGCAGCTTATCAGGGGGCAGAGCCTACGAGCAGTACTTC
CASSLSGGRAYEQYF
>few|TRBJ1-2|TRBD1|TRBV30
TGTGCCTGGAGGGCCAGGGGACAGAGCTATGGCTACACCTTC
CAWRARGQSYGYTF
>.|TRBJ2-7|.|TRBV20-1
TGCAGTGCTAGCCATGACAGGTCTTTCTACGAGCAGTACTTC
CSASHDRSFYEQYF
>.|TRBJ1-2|.|TRBV14
TGTGCCAGCAGCCAAACCAGGGGAGGCTATGGCTACACCTTC
CASSQTRGGYGYTF